This T cell receptor beta chain was identified during a study of radiation and T cells in renal cell carcinoma. Study background: Nephrectomy followed 15 Gy stereotactic body radiation by 4 weeks. Study findings and constraints: Top tumor clonotypes rose in blood 2 weeks post-radiation, then contracted.

Germline CDR1 reads SGHNT; CDR2 reads YYREEE (reference sequence). The germline V and J ends were trimmed by 3 bases and 2 bases, with 9 bases remaining between them. CDR3 length: 13 amino acids. Time point reported: blood 2 weeks post-SBRT. The treatment is: 15 Gy SBRT to primary tumor, nephrectomy 4 weeks later. Blood was sampled at baseline, 2 weeks and 4 weeks after SBRT. Clear cell pathology was present in this patient's renal cell carcinoma. As to this clone: Its target is not known.

The method was immunoSEQ multiplex PCR; TCRdb's version includes in-frame clones alone and lacks a portion of them. The sample has 100,000 to 150,000 clones; 81% are singletons. Sequencing was performed on blood, taken from a patient whose treatment included radiotherapy and nephrectomy. The clonotype comes from a man aged 50-59 years with renal cell carcinoma. This chain links TRBV5-4 with TRBJ2-7; D gene ambiguous. This chain's CDR3 is CASSSHGPYEQYF. CDR3 nucleotide sequence: TGTGCCAGCAGCTCACACGGCCCCTACGAGCAGTACTTC.